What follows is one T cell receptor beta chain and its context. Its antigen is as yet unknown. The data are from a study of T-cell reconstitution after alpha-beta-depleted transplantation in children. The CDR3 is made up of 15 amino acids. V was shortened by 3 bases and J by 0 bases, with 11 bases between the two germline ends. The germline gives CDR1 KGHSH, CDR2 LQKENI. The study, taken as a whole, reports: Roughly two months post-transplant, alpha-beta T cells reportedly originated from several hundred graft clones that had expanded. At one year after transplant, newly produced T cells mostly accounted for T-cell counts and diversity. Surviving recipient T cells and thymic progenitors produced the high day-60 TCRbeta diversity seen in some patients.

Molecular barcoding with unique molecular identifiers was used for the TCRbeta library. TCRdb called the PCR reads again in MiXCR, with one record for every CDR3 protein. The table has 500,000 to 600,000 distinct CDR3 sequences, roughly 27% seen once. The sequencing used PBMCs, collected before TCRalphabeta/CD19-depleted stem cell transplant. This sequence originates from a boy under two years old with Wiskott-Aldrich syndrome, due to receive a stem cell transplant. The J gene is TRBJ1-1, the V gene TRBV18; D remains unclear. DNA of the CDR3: TGTGCCAGCTCACCGTATATCACGCTGAACACTGAAGCTTTCTTT. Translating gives CASSPYITLNTEAFF. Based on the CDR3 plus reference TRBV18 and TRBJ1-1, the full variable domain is NAGVMQNPRHLVRRRGQEARLRCSPMKGHSHVYWYRQLPEEGLKFMVYLQKENIIDESGMPKERFSAEFPKEGPSILRIQQVVRGDSAAYFCASSPYITLNTEAFFGQGTRLTVV.